A single sample gave rise to the 26 T cell receptor beta chains below, sequenced in a study of regulatory T cells in long-lasting Graves disease. TCRdb re-called the reads with MiXCR, one entry per CDR3 protein. The sample carries approximately 590 distinct CDR3 sequences, 55% to 65% recorded once. PBMC-derived RNA was used for the TCR library. The input for sequencing was peripheral blood mononuclear cells (PBMCs), taken with antithyroid drug treatment, in newly diagnosed or persistent Graves disease (not recorded which). The source of these receptors is a female donor with Graves disease.

This sequence joins TRBV12-3 or TRBV12-4 and TRBJ2-7, with TRBD2 identical over 13 bases. CDR3 size: 17 residues. The junction had 8 bases not matched to a gene; V was cut back by 3 bases and J by 3 bases. Written as DNA, the CDR3 is TGTGCCAGCAGTTTTTTGTCGACTAGCGGGAGGTACTACGAGCAGTACTTC. Amino acids: CASSFLSTSGRYYEQYF.

Only one count was recorded for this clonotype. V usage is TRBV29-1 and J usage is TRBJ2-3; 7 bases fit TRBD1. The CDR3 length is 13 residues. Germline lookup yields CDR1 SQVTM and CDR2 ANQGSEA. J was trimmed by 2 bases and V by 4 bases; bases with no gene match: 3. The CDR3: CSVGGTVTDTQYF. DNA of the CDR3: TGCAGCGTTGGGGGGACAGTCACAGATACGCAGTATTTT.

The J gene is TRBJ1-1, the V gene TRBV4-1; 9 bases line up with TRBD1. CDR1 MGHRA and CDR2 YSYEKL come from the germline V gene. CDR3 length: 14 residues. V shed 4 bases, J shed 4 bases, and the junction held 4 bases outside the gene matches. The CDR3 DNA reads as TGCGCCAGCAGCCCTATGACAGGGGGCACTGAAGCTTTCTTT. It encodes CASSPMTGGTEAFF.

The J gene is TRBJ2-3, the V gene TRBV5-1; 7 positions agree with TRBD1. CDR1 SGHRS and CDR2 YFSETQ come from the germline V gene. The CDR3 is 16 residues long. J was trimmed by 0 bases and V by 1 base; bases with no gene match: 5. CDR3 DNA: TGCGCCAGCAGCTTGAGGGGGCAGGGCAGCACAGATACGCAGTATTTT. Translation gives CASSLRGQGSTDTQYF.

The chain joins TRBV5-4 to TRBJ1-5, with a weak D call TRBD1 (5 bases). Germline CDR1 SGHNT, CDR2 YYREEE (reference sequence). The CDR3 is 15 amino acids. V lost 4 bases, J lost 4 bases, and 15 bases lay in between. The CDR3 DNA sequence: TGTGCCAGCAGCCCCGGGGTTGGGGCGAATCAGCCCCAGCATTTT. Its protein product is CASSPGVGANQPQHF. Full variable domain (rest looked up from reference TRBV5-4 and TRBJ1-5): ETGVTQSPTHLIKTRGQQVTLRCSSQSGHNTVSWYQQALGQGPQFIFQYYREEENGRGNFPPRFSGLQFPNYSSELNVNALELDDSALYLCASSPGVGANQPQHFGDGTRLSIL.

This CDR3 reads CASSYSPGLGVWEQYF. The CDR3 DNA reads TGTGCCAGCAGCTACTCTCCGGGACTAGGGGTCTGGGAGCAGTACTTC. The chain joins TRBV27 to TRBJ2-7, with 8 nucleotides matching TRBD2. This CDR3 has 16 amino acids. The junction had 17 bases not matched to a gene; V was cut back by 6 bases and J by 7 bases. Germline CDR1 reads MNHEY; CDR2 reads SMNVEV (reference sequence).

This rearrangement joins TRBV2 to TRBJ2-4; 11 nucleotides align to TRBD2. Germline V CDR1 and CDR2: SNHLY, FYNNEI. V lost 3 bases, J lost 8 bases, and 12 bases stayed unmatched. The CDR3 consists of 17 residues. CDR3 amino acids: CASSESESSGGRDIQYF. The CDR3, as DNA: TGTGCCAGCAGTGAGTCGGAGTCTAGCGGGGGGAGGGACATTCAGTACTTC. Based on the CDR3 plus reference TRBV2 and TRBJ2-4, the full variable domain is EPEVTQTPSHQVTQMGQEVILRCVPISNHLYFYWYRQILGQKVEFLVSFYNNEISEKSEIFDDQFSVERPDGSNFTLKIRSTKLEDSAMYFCASSESESSGGRDIQYFGAGTRLSVL.

The gene calls are TRBV7-9 and TRBJ2-7; D may be TRBD1 (6 bases). This CDR3 spans 17 amino acids. V lost 4 bases, J lost 4 bases, and 23 bases lay in between. Germline V gene lookup returns CDR1 SEHNR and CDR2 FQNEAQ (reference sequence). The CDR3 here is CASSSPLGTLGGYEQYF. The CDR3 coding sequence is TGTGCCAGCAGCTCCCCCCTAGGGACACTTGGTGGGTACGAGCAGTACTTC. The full variable domain, its missing parts supplied by reference TRBV7-9 and TRBJ2-7, is DTGVSQNPRHKITKRGQNVTFRCDPISEHNRLYWYRQTLGQGPEFLTYFQNEAQLEKSRLLSDRFSAERPKGSFSTLEIQRTEQGDSAMYLCASSSPLGTLGGYEQYFGPGTRLTVT.

V gene TRBV5-6 combines with J gene TRBJ2-7, with D perhaps being TRBD1 or TRBD2 (5 bases each). Germline values: CDR1 SGHDT, CDR2 YYEEEE. The CDR3 covers 12 residues. Trimming shortened V by 5 bases and J by 4 bases, and 10 bases separated the two germline ends. CDR3 residues: CASRDGGYEQYF. The CDR3 DNA is TGTGCCAGCAGGGATGGGGGATACGAGCAGTACTTC. Filled out from reference TRBV5-6 and TRBJ2-7, the complete variable domain reads DAGVTQSPTHLIKTRGQQVTLRCSPKSGHDTVSWYQQALGQGPQFIFQYYEEEERQRGNFPDRFSGHQFPNYSSELNVNALLLGDSALYLCASRDGGYEQYFGPGTRLTVT.

V and J are TRBV24-1 and TRBJ2-1, with 16 bases that match TRBD2. The CDR3 is 16 amino acids. CDR1 is KGHDR, CDR2 SFDVKD, per germline. V shed 6 bases, J shed 11 bases, and the junction held 9 bases outside the gene matches. CDR3 sequence (DNA): TGTGCCACCAGTCCTGGGGGACTAGCGGGGGGGCCGAAGCAGTTCTTC. It encodes CATSPGGLAGGPKQFF.

This clonotype was detected only a few times. The chain links TRBV7-9 to TRBJ1-4; no clear D gene. V lost 1 base and J lost 4, with 7 bases in between. The CDR3 runs 14 residues. The germline V gene encodes CDR1 SEHNR and CDR2 FQNEAQ (reference sequence). This CDR3 reads CASSLGGINEKLFF. The CDR3 DNA sequence: TGTGCCAGCAGCTTAGGGGGAATTAATGAAAAACTGTTTTTT.

This chain uses TRBV13 with TRBJ1-2; TRBD1 aligns across 9 bases. Per the germline V gene, CDR1 is PRHDT and CDR2 is FYEKMQ (reference sequence). The CDR3 spans 14 residues. The J segment lost 5 bases and the V segment lost 4 bases, leaving 5 bases of the junction unmatched. The CDR3 coding sequence is TGTGCCAGCAGCTCCGGGACAGGGAATTATGGCTACACCTTC. As protein: CASSSGTGNYGYTF.

The chain recombines TRBV7-8 with TRBJ2-6; D might be TRBD2 (5 bases). Germline CDR1 is SGHVS and CDR2 is FQNEAQ. This CDR3 has 19 residues. The V gene lost 5 bases and the J gene lost 0 bases, with 20 bases spanning the gap. CDR3 loop: CASSQRRVLPNSGANVLTF. CDR3 DNA: TGTGCCAGCAGCCAGCGGCGGGTGTTACCAAACTCTGGGGCCAACGTCCTGACTTTC.

The chain combines TRBV19 with TRBJ1-5, with 7 bases lining up with TRBD1. Germline trimming cut 5 bases from V and 3 bases from J; bases unmatched to any gene: 4. The length of the CDR3 is 14 residues. Germline V CDR1 and CDR2: LNHDA, SQIVND (reference sequence). CDR3 bases: TGTGCCAGTAGTGGGGACAGAGACAATCAGCCCCAGCATTTT. Protein product: CASSGDRDNQPQHF.

The chain carries TRBV11-2 and TRBJ2-2, with 14 bases that match TRBD2. Unmatched junction bases numbered 18, after V lost 5 bases and J lost 1 base. CDR1 SGHAT and CDR2 FQNNGV come from the germline V gene. The CDR3 extends over 22 amino acids. CDR3 protein: CASSPAPHWTSGGYLNTGELFF. CDR3 DNA sequence: TGTGCCAGCAGCCCCGCCCCTCACTGGACTAGCGGGGGGTACCTGAACACCGGGGAGCTGTTTTTT.

This chain links TRBV19 with TRBJ1-1, with D maybe TRBD1 (6 bases). Germline CDR1 reads LNHDA; CDR2 reads SQIVND (reference sequence). Trimming removed 3 bases at V and 4 bases at J, with 12 bases between. The CDR3 covers 14 residues. CDR3 bases: TGTGCCAGTAGTATCGGGGGGCGGGTCACTGAAGCTTTCTTT. Its protein product is CASSIGGRVTEAFF.

The chain couples TRBV3-1 to TRBJ2-7; D is uncertain. Germline V gene data show CDR1 as LGHDT and CDR2 as YNNKEL (reference sequence). Trimming removed 0 bases from V and 3 bases from J, with 6 bases in between. CDR3 length: 13 amino acids. As DNA, the CDR3 is TGTGCCAGCAGCCAAGAACCCATCTACGAGCAGTACTTC. Translating gives CASSQEPIYEQYF.

A few counts support this clonotype. CDR3 in amino acids: CASSVLPESGELFF. CDR3 nucleotides: TGTGCCAGCAGCGTACTCCCGGAGAGCGGGGAGCTGTTTTTT. The gene calls are TRBV7-3 and TRBJ2-2; D gene unclear. V shed 5 bases and J shed 7 bases, with 14 bases lying between them. This CDR3 is built from 14 residues. CDR1 and CDR2 from the germline V gene are SGHTA and FQGTGA.

By share of the sample, this clonotype is hyperexpanded (1% or more). V gene TRBV12-3 or TRBV12-4 combines with J gene TRBJ2-1; 10 positions match TRBD1. The CDR3 runs 15 residues. With V trimmed by 6 bases and J by 5 bases, 7 bases remained unmatched. The CDR3 spells CASSRTGQGDNEQFF. The CDR3 nucleotides are TGTGCCAGCAGCCGAACTGGACAGGGGGACAATGAGCAGTTCTTC.

This clonotype was detected once. V gene TRBV5-1 combines with J gene TRBJ2-1; 7 bases match TRBD1. Trimming took 4 bases from V and 4 from J; bases not matched to a gene: 2. The CDR3 runs 13 residues. Germline values: CDR1 SGHRS, CDR2 YFSETQ. DNA of the CDR3: TGCGCCAGCAGCAGGGACAGTTACAATGAGCAGTTCTTC. It encodes CASSRDSYNEQFF.

The chain combines TRBV6-1 with TRBJ2-1; 7 positions match TRBD1. The CDR3 has 15 amino acids. V lost 6 bases to trimming and J lost 0 bases; unmatched junction nucleotides: 5. The germline V gene has CDR1 MNHNS and CDR2 SASEGT. CDR3 protein: CASSKPGGSYNEQFF. Written as DNA, the CDR3 is TGTGCCAGCAGCAAACCAGGGGGCTCCTACAATGAGCAGTTCTTC.

This clonotype has more than one count but fewer than ten. This sequence joins TRBV11-2 and TRBJ2-7, with TRBD1 as a possible D gene (6 bases). V lost 7 bases and J lost 6, with 19 bases in between. The germline V gene has CDR1 SGHAT and CDR2 FQNNGV. The CDR3 has 14 residues. CDR3 sequence: CASKPGQSRGEQYF. The CDR3, as DNA: TGTGCCAGCAAACCGGGACAATCAAGGGGCGAGCAGTACTTC.

The chain uses TRBV5-1 and TRBJ2-4, with 8 bases lining up with TRBD2. Germline CDR1 SGHRS, CDR2 YFSETQ. This CDR3 region has 15 residues. V was clipped by 3 bases and J by 2 bases; unmatched bases: 4. The CDR3 bases are TGCGCCAGCAGCTCGGGGGGGAACCCCAAAAACATTCAGTACTTC. Encoded protein: CASSSGGNPKNIQYF.

The sample holds a few counts of this clonotype. The chain couples TRBV29-1 to TRBJ2-7; D is unresolved. The CDR3 length is 15 residues. Germline lookup yields CDR1 SQVTM and CDR2 ANQGSEA. V lost 6 bases, J lost 0 bases, and 18 bases lay in between. The CDR3, as DNA: TGCAGCGTACAATCCGGAACGCAACTCTCCTACGAGCAGTACTTC. Protein: CSVQSGTQLSYEQYF.

This chain uses TRBV12-3 or TRBV12-4 with TRBJ1-2; 7 bases align to TRBD1. The V segment lost 5 bases and the J segment 8 bases; nucleotides outside the gene matches: 11. This CDR3 spans 14 amino acids. The CDR3 loop reads CASSPDRDGRGYTF. The DNA for the CDR3 is TGTGCCAGCAGTCCCGACAGGGACGGGCGGGGCTACACCTTC.

V gene TRBV6-1 combines with J gene TRBJ1-6; D remains unclear. Germline CDR1 reads MNHNS; CDR2 reads SASEGT. Trimming removed 6 bases from V and 5 bases from J, with 11 bases in between. The CDR3 has 14 residues. The CDR3 sequence: CASSVDGNNSPLHF. CDR3 sequence (DNA): TGTGCCAGCAGCGTGGACGGGAATAATTCACCCCTCCACTTT.